This T cell receptor beta chain emerged from a study of identical twins listed by TCRdb under 2016. The study in broad terms: To test whether fetal clonotypes persist, the study used deep sequencing on TCR alpha and beta repertoires from monozygotic twins, unrelated adults of various ages, and cord blood. To rule out contamination, replicate twin experiments were performed at different times with different library preparation protocols. Results the study describes overall, beyond this receptor: Because the same donors could not be followed over many years, the conclusions relied on cross-sectional statistical analysis. In beta out-of-frame sequences, excess twin sharing was weaker, because having fewer shared sequences lowered the signal-to-noise ratio. Zero-insertion analyses could be partly confounded by invariant T cells such as MAIT and iNKT, although diverse VJ usage argued against such confounding for most clonotypes. Recombination models systematically underestimated out-of-frame TCR alpha sharing in monozygotic twins but agreed with sharing between unrelated individuals. Out-of-frame TCR alpha sequences shared between twins showed an excess of low generation-probability sequences compared with coincidental sharing between unrelated individuals. Abundant cord blood beta clonotypes had fewer insertions, young adult naive repertoires showed a similar but weaker trend, and memory repertoires showed no such trend.

As to this clonotype: What this receptor recognizes is not known. No much larger clonotype is one base removed from it; base qualities were not supplied.

Only healthy Caucasian donors were included. Three pairs of female monozygotic twins, all aged about 18 to 30 years, were included in the twin cohort. The RNA used for TCR libraries was isolated from peripheral blood mononuclear cells. Reading the germline V gene (reference sequence) gives CDR1 SGHKS and CDR2 YYEKEE. Trimming takes 4 bases from V and 2 bases from J, and the germline ends sit 13 bases apart. CDR3 length: 15 amino acids, cysteine to phenylalanine. Only the CDR3 part of the read is kept: 45 bases, read in frame from the first base. Receptor libraries were prepared by 5' RACE. The instrument given in TCRdb is Illumina HiSeq 2000. A universal primer binding site was added through template switching, and the final cDNA carried a unique molecular identifier so that TCR cDNA molecules could be counted accurately. Specific primers in the conserved constant-segment region were used to synthesize first-strand cDNA for the TCR alpha and beta chains. To control for contamination, each cDNA library was double barcoded with a SMART-Mk sample barcode plus Illumina barcodes. TruSeq adapter sequences along with Illumina sample barcodes were introduced in two successive PCR steps. The TCR alpha and beta cDNA libraries were sequenced on the Illumina HiSeq platform using custom primers. From the authors' description of their analysis: MiGEC processed the raw reads to extract unique molecular identifiers, while MiXCR was used to determine the CDR3 positions. For each individual, recombination models were inferred using an EM algorithm with the repgenHMM and IGoR tools. The analysis of shared clonotypes was done with the tcR package in R, with sharing normalized by the product of cloneset sizes. Out-of-frame nonproductive sequences were analyzed to study raw recombination free of thymic and clonal selection effects. The raw public reads went through TCRdb reprocessing: fastp at Q25, MiXCR clone calling, in-frame beta chains kept. Each CDR3 protein gets just one entry, which takes the most common genes and DNA from the rows behind it. These V and J calls rely on TCRdb rather than the paper's analysis. The sample table lists some 600,000 distinct CDR3 sequences, about 7.6% of them with a count of one. Of the sample, approximately 1.5% falls within the top ten clones.

The same sample was also used in a study of yellow fever vaccine responses in identical twins. As the second study states: According to the authors, the vaccine-induced T cell response in identical twins seemed to be partly convergent and partly specific to each individual. In identical twins, the study followed T cell clones that responded to the vaccine with precision.

The sample was PBMCs. This sequence uses TRBV5-5 and TRBJ2-1, with TRBD2 perhaps the D gene, on 6 matching bases. This clonotype originated in a woman aged 18-29 years in good health. The CDR3 protein: CASSETSLPYNEQFF. The bases read TGTGCCAGCAGCGAGACTAGTCTCCCCTACAATGAGCAGTTCTTC.